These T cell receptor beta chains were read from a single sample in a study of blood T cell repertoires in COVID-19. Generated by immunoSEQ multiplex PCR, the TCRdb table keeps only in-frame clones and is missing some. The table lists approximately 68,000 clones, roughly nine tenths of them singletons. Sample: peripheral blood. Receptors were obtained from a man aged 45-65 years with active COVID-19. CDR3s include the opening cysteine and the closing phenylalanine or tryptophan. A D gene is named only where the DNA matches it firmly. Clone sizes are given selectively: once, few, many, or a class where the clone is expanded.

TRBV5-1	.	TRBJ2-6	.	TGCGCCAGCAGCTTCACTGCTTCTGGGGCCAACGTCCTGACTTTC	CASSFTASGANVLTF
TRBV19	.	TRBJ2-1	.	TGTGCCAGTAGTTTGGGAGATAGCGCATACAATGAGCAGTTCTTC	CASSLGDSAYNEQFF
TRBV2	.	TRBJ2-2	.	TGTGCCAGCAGTGAAGGGAGTAACGGGGAGCTGTTTTTT	CASSEGSNGELFF
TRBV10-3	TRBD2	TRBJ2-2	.	TGTGCCATCAGTCGCGGGGGGGCGAGCACCGGGGAGCTGTTTTTT	CAISRGGASTGELFF
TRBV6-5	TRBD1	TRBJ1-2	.	TGTGCCAGCAGACCCGGGACAGGGTACTATGGCTACACCTTC	CASRPGTGYYGYTF
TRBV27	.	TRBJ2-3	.	TGTGCCAGCAGTTTATACTCCTACACAGATACGCAGTATTTT	CASSLYSYTDTQYF
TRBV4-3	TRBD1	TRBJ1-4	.	TGCGCCAGCAGCCCTCTGGGGTGGGGGACAGGTGGGGAAAAACTGTTTTTT	CASSPLGWGTGGEKLFF
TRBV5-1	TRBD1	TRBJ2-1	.	TGCGCCAGCAGTGAGTCACCGGTTGGACAGGGGCCCAGTGAGCAGTTCTTC	CASSESPVGQGPSEQFF
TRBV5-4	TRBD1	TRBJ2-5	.	TGTGCCAGCGGACAGGCGACTGAGACCCAGTACTTC	CASGQATETQYF
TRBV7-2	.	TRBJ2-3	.	TGTGCCAGCAGCTTACGAGGTGGTGGGGGGGCGCGGACAGATACGCAGTATTTT	CASSLRGGGGARTDTQYF
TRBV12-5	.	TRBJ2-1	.	TGTGCTAGTGGTAAGGGACAGGCCGGGGGGGAGCAGTTCTTC	CASGKGQAGGEQFF
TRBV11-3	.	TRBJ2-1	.	TGTGCCAGCAGCACAACCCCCTTCAATGAGCAGTTCTTC	CASSTTPFNEQFF
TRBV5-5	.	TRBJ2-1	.	TGTGCCAGCAGCTTAGAGATACGTCAGGCAGGGGCAGTGTTCTTC	CASSLEIRQAGAVFF
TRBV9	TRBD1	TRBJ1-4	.	TGTGCCAGCAGCCCCCGGGACAGGGAAAAACTGTTTTTT	CASSPRDREKLFF
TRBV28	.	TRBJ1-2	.	TGTGCCATCGAGCTACAGGGTTGGGGCTACACCTTC	CAIELQGWGYTF
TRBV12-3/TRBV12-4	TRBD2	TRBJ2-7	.	TGTGCCAGCATGCTAGCGGGGCTGTCCGAGCAGTACTTC	CASMLAGLSEQYF
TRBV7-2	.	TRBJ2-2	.	TGTGCCAGCAGCTTAGTCATAAATTTGGCAACCGGGGAGCTGTTTTTT	CASSLVINLATGELFF
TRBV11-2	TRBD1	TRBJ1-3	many	TGTGCCAGCAGCTACGCCCGGACAGGTGGAAACACCATATATTTT	CASSYARTGGNTIYF
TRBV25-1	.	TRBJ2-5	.	TGTGCCACCGCGTTCAGGAAAGTAGTTGAGACCCAGTACTTC	CATAFRKVVETQYF
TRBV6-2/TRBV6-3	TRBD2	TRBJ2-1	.	TGTGCCAGCAGTTATAATCCTCAACTAGCGGGGGGGTCCAACAATGAGCAGTTCTTC	CASSYNPQLAGGSNNEQFF
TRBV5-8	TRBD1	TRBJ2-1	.	TGTGCCAGCAGCCGACTGAGGACAGGGGTGTACAATGAGCAGTTCTTC	CASSRLRTGVYNEQFF
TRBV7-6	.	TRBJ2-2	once	TGTGCCAGCAGCAGAGACGGGACAACCTCGAACACCGGGGAGCTGTTTTTT	CASSRDGTTSNTGELFF
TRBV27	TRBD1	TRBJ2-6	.	TGTGCCAGCAGTACCAATGTATTGGCCAGGGGGCGGACTGGGGCCAACGTCCTGACTTTC	CASSTNVLARGRTGANVLTF
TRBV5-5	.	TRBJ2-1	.	TGTGCCAGCAGCTTCGGTGGCGGGAAAAACAATGAGCAGTTCTTC	CASSFGGGKNNEQFF
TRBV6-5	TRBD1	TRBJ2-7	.	TGTGCCAGCAGTTTGGACAGGGTCGACGAGCAGTACTTC	CASSLDRVDEQYF
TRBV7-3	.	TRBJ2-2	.	TGTGCCAGCAGCTTAAGGCCGTACACCGGGGAGCTGTTTTTT	CASSLRPYTGELFF
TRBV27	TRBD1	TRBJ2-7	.	TGTGCCAGCAGTCCCGCCGGGACAGGGGTCGAGCAGTACTTC	CASSPAGTGVEQYF
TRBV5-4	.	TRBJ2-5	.	TGTGCCAGCAGCCGACTAGGGACTGGGACCCAGTACTTC	CASSRLGTGTQYF
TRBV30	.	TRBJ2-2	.	TGTGCCTGGAGTGGAAGCAACACCGGGGAGCTGTTTTTT	CAWSGSNTGELFF
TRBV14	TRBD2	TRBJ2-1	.	TGTGCCAGCAGCCGCGATACCGGACTAGGCGGGGAGCAGTTCTTC	CASSRDTGLGGEQFF
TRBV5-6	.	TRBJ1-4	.	TGTGCCAGCAGCTTGGTGGGGGGTGAAAAACTGTTTTTT	CASSLVGGEKLFF
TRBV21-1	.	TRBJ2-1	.	TGTGCCAGCAGCAAAGGAACGGGGGGCCCTTACAATGAGCAGTTCTTC	CASSKGTGGPYNEQFF
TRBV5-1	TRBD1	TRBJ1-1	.	TGCGCCAGCAGCTTGAGTGTACAGGGGCAGGGCACTGAAGCTTTCTTT	CASSLSVQGQGTEAFF
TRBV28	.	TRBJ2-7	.	TGTGCCAGCAGTTCGGGACTCAGAGGCTACGAGCAGTACTTC	CASSSGLRGYEQYF
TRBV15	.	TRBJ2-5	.	TGTGCCACCAGCAGAGATAACAGAGACCGGGAGACCCAGTACTTC	CATSRDNRDRETQYF